The TCR beta chain described here comes from a study of neoadjuvant anti-PD-1 for oral cavity cancer. Per germline, CDR1 SGHAT and CDR2 FQNNGV. The CDR3 length is 17 residues. Germline trimming cut 4 bases from V and 0 bases from J; bases unmatched to any gene: 7. Six replicates per PBMC sample, mostly from 400 to 500 ng of genomic DNA. Sequencing used immunoSEQ multiplex PCR; TCRdb keeps in-frame clones, though not all of them. This sample yields about 80,000 clones, of which 84% are seen a single time; 2.5% to 3.5% belongs to the top ten. The receptor was derived from a person aged 35-79 years with oral cavity squamous cell carcinoma. The chain combines TRBV11-2 with TRBJ2-1; 9 nucleotides match TRBD2. This specimen consisted of PBMCs, obtained before nivolumab (anti-PD-1) treatment. CDR3 sequence reads: CASSSLAGVSSYNEQFF. The CDR3 coding sequence is TGTGCCAGCAGCTCCTTAGCGGGGGTTAGCTCCTACAATGAGCAGTTCTTC.